Below, one TCR beta chain is given with its context. Its matching antigen is unknown. Profiled with immunoSEQ multiplex PCR; TCRdb holds only in-frame clones, not every one. The sample has 70,000 to 95,000 clones, roughly 93% seen once; the top ten hold 3% to 4.5%. This sample is drawn from a study of cytomegalovirus exposure and HLA in healthy donors. General study points: With high specificity and sensitivity, the classifier reportedly diagnosed cytomegalovirus status.

The donors were part of the roughly 120-subject validation cohort, which stood apart from the roughly 700-subject first cohort. J lost 3 bases, V lost 3 bases, and 11 bases had no gene match. Germline-derived CDR1 and CDR2 are SGHAT and FQNNGV. CDR3 length: 16 amino acids. The receptor was derived from a woman aged 25-40 years in good health and CMV-seronegative. The rearrangement links TRBV11-2 to TRBJ2-7, with 7 bases aligning to TRBD2. Sequenced input: PBMCs. In DNA form, the CDR3 reads TGTGCCAGCAGCTTGGGTTCCAGCGGGGCTTACTACGAGCAGTACTTC. Amino acid sequence: CASSLGSSGAYYEQYF.